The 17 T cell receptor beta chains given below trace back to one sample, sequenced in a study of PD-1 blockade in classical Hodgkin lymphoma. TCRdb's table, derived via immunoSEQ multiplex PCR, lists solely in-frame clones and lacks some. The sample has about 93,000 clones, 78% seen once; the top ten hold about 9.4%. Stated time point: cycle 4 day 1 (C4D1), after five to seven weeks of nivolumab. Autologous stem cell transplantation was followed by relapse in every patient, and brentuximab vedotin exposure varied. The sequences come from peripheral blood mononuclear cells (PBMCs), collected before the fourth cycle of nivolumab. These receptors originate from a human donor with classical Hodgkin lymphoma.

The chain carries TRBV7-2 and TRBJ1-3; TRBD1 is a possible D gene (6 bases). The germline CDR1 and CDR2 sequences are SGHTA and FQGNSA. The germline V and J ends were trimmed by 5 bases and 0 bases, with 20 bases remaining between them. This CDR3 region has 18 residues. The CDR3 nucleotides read TGTGCCAGCAGCCCACCACCCACTCACAGGGACTCTGGAAACACCATATATTTT. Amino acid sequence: CASSPPPTHRDSGNTIYF. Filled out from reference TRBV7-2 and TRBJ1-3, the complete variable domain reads GAGVSQSPSNKVTEKGKDVELRCDPISGHTALYWYRQSLGQGLEFLIYFQGNSAPDKSGLPSDRFSAERTGGSVSTLTIQRTQQEDSAVYLCASSPPPTHRDSGNTIYFGEGSWLTVV.

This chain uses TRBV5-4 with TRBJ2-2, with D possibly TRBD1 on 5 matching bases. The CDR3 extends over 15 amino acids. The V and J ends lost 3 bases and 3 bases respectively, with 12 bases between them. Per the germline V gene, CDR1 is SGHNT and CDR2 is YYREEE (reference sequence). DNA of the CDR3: TGTGCCAGCAGCTGGGGCCTTCCGGACACCGGGGAGCTGTTTTTT. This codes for CASSWGLPDTGELFF.

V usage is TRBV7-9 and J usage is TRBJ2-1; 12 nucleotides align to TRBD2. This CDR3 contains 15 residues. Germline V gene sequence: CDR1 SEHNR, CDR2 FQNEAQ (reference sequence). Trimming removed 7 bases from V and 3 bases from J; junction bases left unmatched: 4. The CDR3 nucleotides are TGTGCCAGCACCGGGACTAGCGGGTACTACAATGAGCAGTTCTTC. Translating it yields CASTGTSGYYNEQFF.

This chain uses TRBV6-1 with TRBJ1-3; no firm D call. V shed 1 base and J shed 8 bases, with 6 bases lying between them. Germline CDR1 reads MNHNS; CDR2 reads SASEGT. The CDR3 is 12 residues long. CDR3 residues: CASSEEVDTIYF. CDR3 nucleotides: TGTGCCAGCAGTGAAGAGGTGGACACCATATATTTT.

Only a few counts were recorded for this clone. CDR3 nucleotides: TGTGCCAGCAGTTACTCACGTCCGGGCTATGGCTACACCTTC. As protein: CASSYSRPGYGYTF. The chain uses TRBV6-6 and TRBJ1-2; D unresolved. V lost 0 bases and J lost 4, with 9 bases in between. CDR1 and CDR2 (germline): MNHNY, SVGAGI (reference sequence). This CDR3 is 14 amino acids long.

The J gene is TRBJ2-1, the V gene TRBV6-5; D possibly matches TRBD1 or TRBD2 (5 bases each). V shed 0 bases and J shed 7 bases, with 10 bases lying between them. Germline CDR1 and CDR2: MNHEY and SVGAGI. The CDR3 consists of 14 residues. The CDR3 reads CASSYSGVANEQFF. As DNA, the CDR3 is TGTGCCAGCAGTTACTCGGGGGTCGCGAATGAGCAGTTCTTC.

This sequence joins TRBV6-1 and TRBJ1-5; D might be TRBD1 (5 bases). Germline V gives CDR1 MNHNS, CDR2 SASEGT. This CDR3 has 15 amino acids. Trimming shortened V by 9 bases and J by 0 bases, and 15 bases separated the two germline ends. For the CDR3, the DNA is TGTGCCAGTACATCTCTAGGGGTTAGCAATCAGCCCCAGCATTTT. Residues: CASTSLGVSNQPQHF.

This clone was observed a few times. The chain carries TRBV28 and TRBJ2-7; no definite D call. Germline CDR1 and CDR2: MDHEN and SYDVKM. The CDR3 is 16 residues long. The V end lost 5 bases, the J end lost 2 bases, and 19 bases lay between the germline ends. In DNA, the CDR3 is TGTGCCAGCAGTCGCCCTGACGGCAACCACCCCTACGAGCAGTACTTC. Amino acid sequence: CASSRPDGNHPYEQYF.

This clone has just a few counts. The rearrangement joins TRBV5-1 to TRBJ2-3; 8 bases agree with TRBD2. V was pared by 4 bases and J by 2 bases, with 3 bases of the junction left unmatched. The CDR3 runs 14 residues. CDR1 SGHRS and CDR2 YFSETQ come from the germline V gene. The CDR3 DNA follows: TGCGCCAGCAGCACACTAGCGGACACAGATACGCAGTATTTT. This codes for CASSTLADTDTQYF.

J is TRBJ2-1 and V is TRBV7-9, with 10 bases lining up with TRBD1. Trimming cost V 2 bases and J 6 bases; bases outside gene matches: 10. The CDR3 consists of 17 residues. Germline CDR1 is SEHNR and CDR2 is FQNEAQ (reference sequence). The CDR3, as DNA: TGTGCCAGCAGCTTAAGAGGGGGACAGGGGTTTTCCAATGAGCAGTTCTTC. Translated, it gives CASSLRGGQGFSNEQFF.

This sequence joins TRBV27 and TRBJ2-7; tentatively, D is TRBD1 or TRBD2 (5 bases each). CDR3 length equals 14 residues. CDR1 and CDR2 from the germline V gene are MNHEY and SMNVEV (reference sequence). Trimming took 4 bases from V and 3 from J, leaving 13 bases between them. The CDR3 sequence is CASSSPGPYYEQYF. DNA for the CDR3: TGTGCCAGCAGTTCACCGGGGCCCTACTACGAGCAGTACTTC.

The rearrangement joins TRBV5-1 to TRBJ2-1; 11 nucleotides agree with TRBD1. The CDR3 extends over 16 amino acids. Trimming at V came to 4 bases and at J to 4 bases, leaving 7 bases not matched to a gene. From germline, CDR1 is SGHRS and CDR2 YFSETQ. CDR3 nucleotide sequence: TGCGCCAGCAGCCCCCCCGGGACAGGGGGGTACAATGAGCAGTTCTTC. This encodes CASSPPGTGGYNEQFF.

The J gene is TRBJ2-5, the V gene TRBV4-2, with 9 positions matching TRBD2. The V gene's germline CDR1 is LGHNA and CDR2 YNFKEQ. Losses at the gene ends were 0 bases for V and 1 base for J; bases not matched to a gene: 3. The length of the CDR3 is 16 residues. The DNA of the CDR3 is TGTGCCAGCAGCCAAGAGCCTAGCGGGGCCCAAGAGACCCAGTACTTC. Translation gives CASSQEPSGAQETQYF.

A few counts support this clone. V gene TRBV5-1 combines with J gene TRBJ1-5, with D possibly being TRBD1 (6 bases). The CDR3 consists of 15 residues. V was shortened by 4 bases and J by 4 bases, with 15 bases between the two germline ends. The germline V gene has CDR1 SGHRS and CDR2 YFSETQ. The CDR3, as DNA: TGCGCCAGCAGCCCCGAGGACAGTCGAAATCAGCCCCAGCATTTT. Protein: CASSPEDSRNQPQHF.

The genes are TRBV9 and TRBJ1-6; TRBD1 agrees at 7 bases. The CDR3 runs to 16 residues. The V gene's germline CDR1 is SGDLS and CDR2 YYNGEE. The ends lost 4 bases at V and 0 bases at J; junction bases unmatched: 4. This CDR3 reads CASSTGDGSYNSPLHF. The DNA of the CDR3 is TGTGCCAGCAGCACAGGGGACGGCTCCTATAATTCACCCCTCCACTTT.

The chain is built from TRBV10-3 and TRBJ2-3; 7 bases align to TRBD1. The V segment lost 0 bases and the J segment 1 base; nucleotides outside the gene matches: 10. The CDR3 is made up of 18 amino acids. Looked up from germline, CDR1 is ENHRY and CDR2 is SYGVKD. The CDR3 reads CAISESEGGRHGTDTQYF. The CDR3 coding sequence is TGTGCCATCAGTGAGTCTGAAGGGGGCAGGCACGGCACAGATACGCAGTATTTT.

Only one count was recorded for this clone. The DNA for the CDR3 is TGTGCCAGCAGCCACGACTCCGACACTTACACCGGGGAGCTGTTTTTT. This gives the protein CASSHDSDTYTGELFF. The chain couples TRBV4-2 to TRBJ2-2; D ambiguous. The CDR3 spans 16 residues. CDR1 is LGHNA and CDR2 is YNFKEQ in the germline V gene. Trimming removed 3 bases at V and 3 bases at J, with 14 bases between.